The sequence of this T cell receptor beta chain was determined in a study of post-analysis software for immune sequencing data. General study results and limits: Clustering by F measure revealed strong co-clustering among samples prepared together in one batch. A significant reduction in normalized Chao1 diversity was observed in multiple sclerosis patients versus controls. Higher frequency in patients than in controls was seen for roughly five TRBV segments, with TRBV5-6, TRBV5-1 and TRBV20-1 among them.

CDR1 and CDR2 from the germline V gene are SGHTA and FQGNSA. The CDR3 has 14 residues. In regard to this clonotype: Its matching antigen is unknown. The junction does not match germline at one end; this may be a read error.

Tagging with unique molecular identifiers was a feature of the TCR beta cDNA libraries. Researchers reported 400,000 to 550,000 cDNA molecules coming from roughly 1 to 10 million T cells. TCRdb analysed the PCR reads with MiXCR anew, one entry per CDR3 protein. The sample carries approximately 460,000 distinct CDR3 sequences, 40% to 55% recorded once. V gene TRBV7-2 combines with J gene TRBJ1-6; 10 positions agree with TRBD1. This receptor was identified in a girl aged 5 to 17 with multiple sclerosis. Sequencing was performed on blood. The CDR3 protein is CASGTTGGNSPPHF. The DNA for the CDR3 is TGTGCCAGCGGAACGACAGGGGGCAATTCACCCCCCCACTTT.